This entry features one T cell receptor (beta chain) sequence. No antigen is known for it. The sample comes from a study of lymphopenia after photon versus proton radiotherapy. Study-wide points: Under photons, naive T cells and diversity fell while effector/memory populations rose. Larger post-nadir TCR diversity loss correlated inversely with survival in deceased patients. Authors raise, but do not show, better survival with proton therapy. After the lymphocyte nadir, photon-treated repertoires showed oligoclonal expansion, especially of CD8+ Temra cells.

The protocol was immunoSEQ multiplex PCR, while the TCRdb copy is restricted to in-frame clones and leaves out a portion. Of more than 25,000 clones listed, 80% to 90% are singletons. Germline values: CDR1 MNHNS, CDR2 SASEGT. CDR3 length: 15 amino acids. With 0 bases removed from V and 0 bases from J, the gap between germline ends came to 8 bases. The receptor comes from a woman aged 55-70 years with cholangiocarcinoma. Some clones in this sample may be carry-over from other donors' samples. The J gene is TRBJ1-2, the V gene TRBV6-1; D is unresolved. The sequencing here drew on peripheral blood, taken from a patient treated with proton-based radiotherapy. The CDR3 region is CASSEALLTNYGYTF. CDR3 bases: TGTGCCAGCAGTGAAGCGCTTCTTACTAACTATGGCTACACCTTC.